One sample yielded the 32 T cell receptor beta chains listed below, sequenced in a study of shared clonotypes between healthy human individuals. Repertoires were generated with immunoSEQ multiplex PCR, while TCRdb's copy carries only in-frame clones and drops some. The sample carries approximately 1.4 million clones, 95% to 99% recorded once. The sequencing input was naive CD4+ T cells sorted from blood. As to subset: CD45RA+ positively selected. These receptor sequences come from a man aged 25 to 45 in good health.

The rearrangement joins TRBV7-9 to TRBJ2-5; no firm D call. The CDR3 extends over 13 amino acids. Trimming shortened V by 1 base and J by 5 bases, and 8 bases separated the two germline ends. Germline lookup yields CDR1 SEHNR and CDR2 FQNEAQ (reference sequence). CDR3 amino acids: CASSLGARETQYF. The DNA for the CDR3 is TGTGCCAGCAGCTTAGGGGCCCGCGAGACCCAGTACTTC.

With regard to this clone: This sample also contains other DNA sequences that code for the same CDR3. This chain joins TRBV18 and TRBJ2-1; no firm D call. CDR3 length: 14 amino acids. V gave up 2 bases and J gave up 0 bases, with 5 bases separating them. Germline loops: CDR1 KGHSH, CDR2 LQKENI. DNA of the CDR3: TGTGCCAGCTCACCAAAGAGCTCCTACAATGAGCAGTTCTTC. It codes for CASSPKSSYNEQFF. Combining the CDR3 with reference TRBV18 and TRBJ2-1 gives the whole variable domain NAGVMQNPRHLVRRRGQEARLRCSPMKGHSHVYWYRQLPEEGLKFMVYLQKENIIDESGMPKERFSAEFPKEGPSILRIQQVVRGDSAAYFCASSPKSSYNEQFFGPGTRLTVL.

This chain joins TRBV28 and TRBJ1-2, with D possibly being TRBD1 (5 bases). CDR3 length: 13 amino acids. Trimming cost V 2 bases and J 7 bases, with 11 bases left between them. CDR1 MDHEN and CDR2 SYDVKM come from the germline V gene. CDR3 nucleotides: TGTGCCAGCAGTTTAAGCCGGGGGTCTGGCTACACCTTC. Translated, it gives CASSLSRGSGYTF.

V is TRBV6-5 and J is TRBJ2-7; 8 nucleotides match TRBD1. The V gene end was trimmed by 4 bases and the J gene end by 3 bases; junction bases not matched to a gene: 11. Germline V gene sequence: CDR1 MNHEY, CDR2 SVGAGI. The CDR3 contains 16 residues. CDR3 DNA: TGTGCCAGCAGTTTCGGACAGGGCGTGTTAAGCTACGAGCAGTACTTC. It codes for CASSFGQGVLSYEQYF.

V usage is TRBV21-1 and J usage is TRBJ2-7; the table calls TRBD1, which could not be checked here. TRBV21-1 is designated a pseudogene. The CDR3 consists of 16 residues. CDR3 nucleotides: TGTGCCAGCAGCAAGCGTCGGACAGGAAGTTACTACGAGCAGTACTTC. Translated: CASSKRRTGSYYEQYF.

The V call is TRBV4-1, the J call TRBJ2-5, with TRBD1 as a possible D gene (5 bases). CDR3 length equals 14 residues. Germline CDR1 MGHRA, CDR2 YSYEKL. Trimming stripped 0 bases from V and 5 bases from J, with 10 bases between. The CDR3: CASSQEGPRETQYF. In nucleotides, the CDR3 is TGCGCCAGCAGCCAAGAGGGGCCGAGGGAGACCCAGTACTTC.

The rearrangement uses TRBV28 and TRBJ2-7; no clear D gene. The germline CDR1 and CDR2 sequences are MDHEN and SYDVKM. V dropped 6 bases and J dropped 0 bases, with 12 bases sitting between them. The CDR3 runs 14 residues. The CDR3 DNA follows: TGTGCCAGCAGGACGGACCCTAGCTCCTACGAGCAGTACTTC. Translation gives CASRTDPSSYEQYF.

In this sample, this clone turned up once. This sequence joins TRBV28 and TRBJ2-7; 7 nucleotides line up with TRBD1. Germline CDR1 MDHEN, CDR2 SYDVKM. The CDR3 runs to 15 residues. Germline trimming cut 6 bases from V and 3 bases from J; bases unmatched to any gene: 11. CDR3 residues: CASSSAGTVDYEQYF. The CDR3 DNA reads TGTGCCAGCAGCTCAGCCGGGACAGTAGACTACGAGCAGTACTTC.

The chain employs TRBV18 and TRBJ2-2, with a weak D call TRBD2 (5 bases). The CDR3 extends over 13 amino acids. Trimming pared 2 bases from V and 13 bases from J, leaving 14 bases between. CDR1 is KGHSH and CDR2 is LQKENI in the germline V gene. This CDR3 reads CASSPGAVGGLFF. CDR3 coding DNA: TGTGCCAGCTCACCAGGTGCGGTAGGAGGGCTGTTTTTT.

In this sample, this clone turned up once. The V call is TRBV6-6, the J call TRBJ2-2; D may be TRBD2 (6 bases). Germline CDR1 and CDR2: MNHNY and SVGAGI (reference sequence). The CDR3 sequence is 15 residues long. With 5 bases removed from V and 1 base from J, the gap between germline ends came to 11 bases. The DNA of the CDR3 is TGTGCCAGCAGTCGAACTAGCTGGAACACCGGGGAGCTGTTTTTT. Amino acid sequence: CASSRTSWNTGELFF.

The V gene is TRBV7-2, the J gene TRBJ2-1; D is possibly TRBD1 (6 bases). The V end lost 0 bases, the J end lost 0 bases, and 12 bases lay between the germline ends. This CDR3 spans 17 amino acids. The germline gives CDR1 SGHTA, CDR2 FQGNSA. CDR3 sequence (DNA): TGTGCCAGCAGCTTAGCTGGGGGCTTCAGCTCCTACAATGAGCAGTTCTTC. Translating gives CASSLAGGFSSYNEQFF.

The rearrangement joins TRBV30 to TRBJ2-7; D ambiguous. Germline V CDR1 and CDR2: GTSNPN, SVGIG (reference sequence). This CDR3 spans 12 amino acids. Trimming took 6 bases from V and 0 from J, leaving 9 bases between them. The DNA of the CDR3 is TGTGCCTGTGGGGAATTCTCCTACGAGCAGTACTTC. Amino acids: CACGEFSYEQYF. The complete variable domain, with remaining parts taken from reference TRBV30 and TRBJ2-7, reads SQTIHQWPATLVQPVGSPLSLECTVEGTSNPNLYWYRQAAGRGLQLLFYSVGIGQISSEVPQNLSASRPQDRQFILSSKKLLLSDSGFYLCACGEFSYEQYFGPGTRLTVT.

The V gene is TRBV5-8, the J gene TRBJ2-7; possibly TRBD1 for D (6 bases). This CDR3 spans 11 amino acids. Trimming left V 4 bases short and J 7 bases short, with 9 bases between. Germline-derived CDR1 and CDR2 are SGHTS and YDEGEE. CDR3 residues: CASSRGQEQYF. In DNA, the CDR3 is TGTGCCAGCAGCCGGGGACAAGAGCAGTACTTC.

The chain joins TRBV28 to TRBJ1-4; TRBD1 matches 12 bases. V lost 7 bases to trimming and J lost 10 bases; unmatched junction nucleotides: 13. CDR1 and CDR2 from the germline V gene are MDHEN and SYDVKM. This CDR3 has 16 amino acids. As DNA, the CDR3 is TGTGCCAGCACTCCGACAGGGGACAGGGGGCGAGGAAAACTGTTTTTT. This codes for CASTPTGDRGRGKLFF.

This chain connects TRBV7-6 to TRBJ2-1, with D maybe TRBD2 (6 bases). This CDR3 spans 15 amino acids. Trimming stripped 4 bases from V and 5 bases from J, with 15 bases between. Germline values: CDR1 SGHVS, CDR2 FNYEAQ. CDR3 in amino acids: CASSSFPGRDNEQFF. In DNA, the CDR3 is TGTGCCAGCAGCTCCTTCCCCGGGAGAGACAATGAGCAGTTCTTC.

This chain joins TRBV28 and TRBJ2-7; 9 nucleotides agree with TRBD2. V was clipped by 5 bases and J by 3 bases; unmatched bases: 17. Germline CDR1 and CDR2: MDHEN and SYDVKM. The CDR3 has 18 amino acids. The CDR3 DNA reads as TGTGCCAGCAGTCTGCCCAAAATCGGAGCGGGAGGCATCTACGAGCAGTACTTC. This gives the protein CASSLPKIGAGGIYEQYF.

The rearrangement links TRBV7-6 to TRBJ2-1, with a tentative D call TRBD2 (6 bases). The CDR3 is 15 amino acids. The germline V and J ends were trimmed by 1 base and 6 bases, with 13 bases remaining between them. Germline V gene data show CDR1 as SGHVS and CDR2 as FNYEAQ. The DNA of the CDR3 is TGTGCCAGCAGCTTAGTGGGCGGGGCAGCCAATGAGCAGTTCTTC. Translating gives CASSLVGGAANEQFF.

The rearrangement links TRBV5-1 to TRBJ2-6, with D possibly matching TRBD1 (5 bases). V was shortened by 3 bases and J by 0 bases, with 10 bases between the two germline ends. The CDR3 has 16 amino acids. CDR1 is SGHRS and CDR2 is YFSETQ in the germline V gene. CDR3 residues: CASSSRQNSGANVLTF. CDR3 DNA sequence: TGCGCCAGCAGCTCACGACAGAACTCTGGGGCCAACGTCCTGACTTTC.

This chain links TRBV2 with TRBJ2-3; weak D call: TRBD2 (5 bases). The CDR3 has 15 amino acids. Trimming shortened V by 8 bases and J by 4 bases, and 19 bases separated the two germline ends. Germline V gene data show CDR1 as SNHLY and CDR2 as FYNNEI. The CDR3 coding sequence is TGTGCCAGCGGCCGGACTCCTACCCTGCCAGATACGCAGTATTTT. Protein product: CASGRTPTLPDTQYF.

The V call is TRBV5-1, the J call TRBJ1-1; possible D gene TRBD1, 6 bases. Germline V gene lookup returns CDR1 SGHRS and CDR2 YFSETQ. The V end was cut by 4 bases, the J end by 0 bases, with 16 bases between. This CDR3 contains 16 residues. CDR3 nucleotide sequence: TGCGCCAGCAGCCCCCTCGGGGGCTGGCTGAACACTGAAGCTTTCTTT. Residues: CASSPLGGWLNTEAFF.

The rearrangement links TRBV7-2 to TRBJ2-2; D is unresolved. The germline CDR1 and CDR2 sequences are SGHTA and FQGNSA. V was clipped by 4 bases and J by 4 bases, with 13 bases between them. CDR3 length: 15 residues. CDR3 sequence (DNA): TGTGCCAGCAGCTCCCGACAAGTTAGCACCGGGGAGCTGTTTTTT. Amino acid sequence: CASSSRQVSTGELFF. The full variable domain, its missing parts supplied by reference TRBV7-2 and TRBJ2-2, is GAGVSQSPSNKVTEKGKDVELRCDPISGHTALYWYRQSLGQGLEFLIYFQGNSAPDKSGLPSDRFSAERTGGSVSTLTIQRTQQEDSAVYLCASSSRQVSTGELFFGEGSRLTVL.

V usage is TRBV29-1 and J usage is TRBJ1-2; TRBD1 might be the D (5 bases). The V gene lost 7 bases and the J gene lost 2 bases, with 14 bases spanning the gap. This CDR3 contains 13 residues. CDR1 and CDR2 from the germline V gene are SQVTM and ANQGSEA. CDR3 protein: CSAEPGPNYGYTF. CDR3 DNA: TGCAGCGCCGAACCAGGGCCAAACTATGGCTACACCTTC. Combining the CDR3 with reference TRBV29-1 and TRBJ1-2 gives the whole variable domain SAVISQKPSRDICQRGTSLTIQCQVDSQVTMMFWYRQQPGQSLTLIATANQGSEATYESGFVIDKFPISRPNLTFSTLTVSNMSPEDSSIYLCSAEPGPNYGYTFGSGTRLTVV.

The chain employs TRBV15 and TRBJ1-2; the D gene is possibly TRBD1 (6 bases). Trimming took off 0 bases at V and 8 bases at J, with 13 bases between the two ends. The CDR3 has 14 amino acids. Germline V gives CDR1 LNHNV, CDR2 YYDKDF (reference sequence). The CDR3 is CATSRDVTGTGYTF. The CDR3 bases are TGTGCCACCAGCAGAGATGTCACAGGGACCGGCTACACCTTC.

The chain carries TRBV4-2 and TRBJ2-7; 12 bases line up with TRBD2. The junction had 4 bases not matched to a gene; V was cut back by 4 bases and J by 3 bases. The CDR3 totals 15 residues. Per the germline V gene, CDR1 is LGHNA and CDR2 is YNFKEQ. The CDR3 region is CASSPLAGGVYEQYF. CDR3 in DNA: TGTGCCAGCAGCCCTCTAGCGGGAGGGGTCTACGAGCAGTACTTC.

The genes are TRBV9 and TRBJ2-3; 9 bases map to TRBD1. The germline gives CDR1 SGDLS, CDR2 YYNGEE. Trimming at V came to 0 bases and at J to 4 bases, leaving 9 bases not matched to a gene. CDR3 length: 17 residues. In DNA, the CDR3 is TGTGCCAGCAGCGTAGGGAAGGGGGGACAGGGCGCAGATACGCAGTATTTT. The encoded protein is CASSVGKGGQGADTQYF. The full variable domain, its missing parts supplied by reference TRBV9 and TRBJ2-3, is DSGVTQTPKHLITATGQRVTLRCSPRSGDLSVYWYQQSLDQGLQFLIQYYNGEERAKGNILERFSAQQFPDLHSELNLSSLELGDSALYFCASSVGKGGQGADTQYFGPGTRLTVL.

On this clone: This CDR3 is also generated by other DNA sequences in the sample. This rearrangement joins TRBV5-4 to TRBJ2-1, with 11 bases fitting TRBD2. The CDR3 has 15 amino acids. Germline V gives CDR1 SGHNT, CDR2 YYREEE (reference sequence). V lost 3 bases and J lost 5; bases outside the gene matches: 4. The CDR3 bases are TGTGCCAGCAGCTCGGGGACTAGCGGTCACAATGAGCAGTTCTTC. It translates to CASSSGTSGHNEQFF.

The CDR3 protein is CASSLVAAENEQFF. CDR3 sequence (DNA): TGTGCCAGCAGCTTGGTGGCGGCAGAAAATGAGCAGTTCTTC. J is TRBJ2-1 and V is TRBV5-5; D gene ambiguous. This CDR3 is built from 14 residues. V was pared by 0 bases and J by 7 bases, with 11 bases between. CDR1 is SGHKS and CDR2 is YYEKEE in the germline V gene (reference sequence).

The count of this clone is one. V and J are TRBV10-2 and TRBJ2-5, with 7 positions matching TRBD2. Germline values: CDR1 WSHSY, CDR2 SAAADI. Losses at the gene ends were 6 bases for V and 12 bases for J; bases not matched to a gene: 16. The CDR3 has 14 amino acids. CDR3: CASSPGTTPGWEYF. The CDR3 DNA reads TGCGCCAGCAGCCCAGGGACTACCCCCGGATGGGAGTACTTC.

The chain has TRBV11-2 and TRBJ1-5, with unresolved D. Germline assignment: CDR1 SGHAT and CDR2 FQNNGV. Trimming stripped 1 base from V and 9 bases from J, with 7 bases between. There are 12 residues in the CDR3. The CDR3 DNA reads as TGTGCCAGCAGCTTAGGGTGGGGGCCCCAGCATTTT. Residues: CASSLGWGPQHF.

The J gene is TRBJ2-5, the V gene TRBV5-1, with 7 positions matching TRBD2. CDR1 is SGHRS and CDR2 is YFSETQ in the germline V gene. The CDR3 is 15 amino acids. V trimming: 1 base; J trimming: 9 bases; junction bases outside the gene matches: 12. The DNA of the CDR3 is TGCGCCAGCAGCTTGCCCCTAGCGGCCCATGGGGCCCAGTACTTC. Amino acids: CASSLPLAAHGAQYF.

The chain's CDR3 is CASSMGRMNTEAFF. CDR3 bases: TGTGCCAGTAGTATGGGGCGCATGAACACTGAAGCTTTCTTT. This chain connects TRBV19 to TRBJ1-1, with D perhaps matching TRBD1 (5 bases). With 3 bases removed from V and 0 bases from J, the gap between germline ends came to 8 bases. CDR3 length: 14 residues. CDR1 and CDR2 from the germline V gene are LNHDA and SQIVND (reference sequence).

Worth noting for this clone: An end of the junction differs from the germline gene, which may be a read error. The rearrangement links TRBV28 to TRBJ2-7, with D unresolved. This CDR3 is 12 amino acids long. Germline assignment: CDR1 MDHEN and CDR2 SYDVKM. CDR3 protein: CASSLPGSQTLF. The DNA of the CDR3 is TGTGCCAGCAGTTTACCAGGATCCCAAACCCTCTTC.